Listed below are T cell receptor beta chains from one sample, sequenced in a study of blood T cell repertoires in COVID-19. Clones were sequenced by immunoSEQ multiplex PCR, and TCRdb holds only the in-frame ones, with some missing. Here the sample spans approximately 160,000 clones, about four fifths being singletons. The source material was peripheral blood. The source of these receptors is a woman aged 80 or over with acute or convalescent COVID-19. The conserved cysteine and the conserved F or W are not part of the CDR3 here.

v_call,j_call,cdr3_aa
TRBV5-1,TRBJ2-5,ASSLATSGRGETQY
TRBV2,TRBJ2-2,ASSEPSSAGELF
TRBV7-3,TRBJ2-2,ASSLKQGSGGELF
TRBV6-2/TRBV6-3,TRBJ2-2,ASSYSAGNTGELF
TRBV7-7,TRBJ2-2,ASSLLRTADTGELF
TRBV2,TRBJ1-1,ASRRTGVETEAF
TRBV18,TRBJ1-4,ASSPAVTGEKLF
TRBV7-2,TRBJ1-1,ASSLQDRGALNTEAF
TRBV6-5,TRBJ2-7,ASTPGQGYRYEQY
TRBV19,TRBJ2-1,ASSIGGRARSEQF
TRBV27,TRBJ1-4,ASSVVQGENEKLF
TRBV15,TRBJ2-3,ATSRGTSGRVPDTQY
TRBV7-3,TRBJ1-6,ASSQGLNSPLH
TRBV4-2,TRBJ2-1,ASSQGDTGFNEQF
TRBV12-5,TRBJ1-3,ASGSSAGNTIY
TRBV25-1,TRBJ2-3,ASSETGANTDTQY
TRBV5-1,TRBJ1-3,ASSLAGGSAGNTIY
TRBV7-8,TRBJ1-2,ASSLAPSQGIGYT
TRBV3-1/TRBV3-2,TRBJ1-6,ASSQDWQGGGSPLH
TRBV5-4,TRBJ1-1,ASNDRNTEAF
TRBV5-1,TRBJ2-3,ASSQTGGLSTDTQY
TRBV30,TRBJ2-5,AWKRDSLSETQY
TRBV7-8,TRBJ2-6,ASSLLRTGNPFSGANVLT
TRBV12-3/TRBV12-4,TRBJ1-2,ASNKGRTYGYT
TRBV7-2,TRBJ2-5,ASSLGGRQETQY
TRBV24-1,TRBJ2-3,ATSDTTSGGSDTQY
TRBV6-1,TRBJ1-2,ASSEFHGGNYGYT
TRBV18,TRBJ2-5,ASTITRQIQETQY
TRBV5-6,TRBJ2-1,ASSLRTSGDLPSYNEQF
TRBV11-2,TRBJ1-2,ASSLGTGFDGYT
TRBV21-1,TRBJ1-3,ASSYPPGISGNTIY
TRBV11-2,TRBJ2-1,ASSLALRDYNEQF
TRBV6-5,TRBJ2-7,ASLSSGNHEQY
TRBV14,TRBJ1-1,ASSLGTGMWNTEAF
TRBV9,TRBJ2-3,ASSVGGSTDTQY
TRBV27,TRBJ1-1,ASSLRSRGLSTEAF
TRBV5-5,TRBJ1-1,ASSFSGSGTEAF
TRBV4-2,TRBJ2-5,ASSQDPGTSLQETQY
TRBV3-1/TRBV3-2,TRBJ2-7,ASSQDWGQGVRGYEQY
TRBV4-3,TRBJ1-4,ASSLGRYNEKLF
TRBV11-2,TRBJ2-3,ASMRGGSTDTQY
TRBV6-5,TRBJ1-5,ASRPGGPDNQPQH
TRBV27,TRBJ2-4,ARVLLAKNIQY
TRBV6-2/TRBV6-3,TRBJ1-2,ASSLQGNYGYT
TRBV21-1,TRBJ2-7,ASSKEIDEQGVLNYEQY
TRBV6-5,TRBJ1-3,ASSYEGSFSGNTIY
TRBV6-5,TRBJ2-7,ASSYSLAGRYEQY
TRBV29-1,TRBJ2-3,SVRRQGTDTQY
TRBV20-1,TRBJ2-5,SASRPGLAGAETQY
TRBV5-1,TRBJ1-1,ASSIIPGGAGMNTEAF
TRBV7-3,TRBJ2-2,ASSPGQYTGELF
TRBV6-5,TRBJ2-2,ASSGGPGTGELF
TRBV7-2,TRBJ1-5,ASSFAGTASNQPQH